Presented here are 9 T cell receptor beta chains from one specimen sequenced in a study of beta chain features in type 1 diabetes. The investigators reverse transcribed all of the isolated RNA, so they sequenced expressed TCRB transcripts. The protocol was immunoSEQ multiplex PCR, while the TCRdb copy is restricted to in-frame clones and leaves out a portion. The profile covers about 150,000 clones, with about a tenth appearing a single time and about 0.68% taken by the ten largest. The sequenced material came from central memory CD4+ T cells from blood. Receptor source: a man aged 18 to 30 in good health.

The sample holds a few counts of this clone. This rearrangement joins TRBV7-9 to TRBJ2-1; D ambiguous. Per germline, CDR1 SEHNR and CDR2 FQNEAQ (reference sequence). Trimming shortened V by 6 bases and J by 8 bases, and 11 bases separated the two germline ends. The CDR3 is 12 residues long. CDR3 in amino acids: CASRREAYEQFF. The DNA for the CDR3 is TGTGCCAGCAGGAGAGAGGCGTATGAGCAGTTCTTC.

The genes are TRBV29-1 and TRBJ2-2; a weak D match, TRBD2 (6 bases). CDR1 is SQVTM, CDR2 ANQGSEA, per germline. Trimming left V 7 bases short and J 4 bases short, with 16 bases between. The CDR3 covers 14 residues. The CDR3 protein is CSAGAGKGTGELFF. Here the CDR3 DNA reads TGCAGCGCGGGTGCGGGGAAGGGCACCGGGGAGCTGTTTTTT.

A few counts support this clone. The rearrangement uses TRBV6-6 and TRBJ2-5; 9 bases map to TRBD2. Germline CDR1 and CDR2: MNHNY and SVGAGI (reference sequence). This CDR3 has 14 residues. V trimming: 2 bases; J trimming: 3 bases; junction bases outside the gene matches: 1. The CDR3 region is CASSYPSGEETQYF. The CDR3 bases are TGTGCCAGCAGTTACCCTAGCGGGGAAGAGACCCAGTACTTC.

This clone was seen more than once but under ten times. The chain has TRBV5-1 and TRBJ2-5, with 9 bases identical to TRBD1. Trimming at V came to 3 bases and at J to 3 bases, leaving 9 bases not matched to a gene. The germline gives CDR1 SGHRS, CDR2 YFSETQ. This CDR3 contains 16 residues. CDR3 DNA sequence: TGCGCCAGCAGCTATCAACCGGGACAGGGTAAAGAGACCCAGTACTTC. This sequence encodes CASSYQPGQGKETQYF.

This clone came up a few times. The rearrangement uses TRBV7-2 and TRBJ2-5; 9 bases match TRBD1. V dropped 8 bases and J dropped 4; count of bases not matched to a gene: 11. Germline loops: CDR1 SGHTA, CDR2 FQGNSA. The CDR3 totals 15 residues. The CDR3: CASGSPQGARETQYF. Written as DNA, the CDR3 is TGTGCCAGCGGTTCCCCACAGGGGGCGAGAGAGACCCAGTACTTC.

The V call is TRBV11-2, the J call TRBJ2-7; 9 positions match TRBD1. CDR3 length: 15 residues. V gave up 2 bases and J gave up 3 bases; unmatched junction bases: 5. CDR1 is SGHAT, CDR2 FQNNGV, per germline. The CDR3 reads CASSLPGQGFYEQYF. CDR3 sequence (DNA): TGTGCCAGCAGCTTACCGGGACAGGGCTTCTACGAGCAGTACTTC.

Ten or more counts support this clone. The gene calls are TRBV9 and TRBJ2-4, with D perhaps TRBD2 (5 bases). The CDR3 runs 16 residues. V lost 3 bases, J lost 0 bases, and 13 bases lay in between. CDR1 is SGDLS and CDR2 is YYNGEE in the germline V gene. The CDR3 loop reads CASSASRGLAKNIQYF. The DNA for the CDR3 is TGTGCCAGCAGCGCCTCTCGCGGACTAGCCAAAAACATTCAGTACTTC.

V and J are TRBV6-4 and TRBJ2-7; perhaps TRBD2 as D (5 bases). Germline V gene sequence: CDR1 MRHNA, CDR2 SNTAGT. V shed 5 bases and J shed 5 bases, with 13 bases lying between them. The CDR3 contains 13 residues. The CDR3 sequence: CASSPQRADEQYF. The CDR3 DNA reads TGTGCCAGCAGTCCGCAGAGGGCGGACGAGCAGTACTTC.

This clone turned up a few times. This sequence joins TRBV7-9 and TRBJ2-7; 7 nucleotides agree with TRBD1. V was clipped by 4 bases and J by 5 bases; unmatched bases: 2. The CDR3 extends over 12 amino acids. The germline CDR1 and CDR2 sequences are SEHNR and FQNEAQ (reference sequence). DNA of the CDR3: TGTGCCAGCAGCTCACAGGGGAACGAGCAGTACTTC. Translating it yields CASSSQGNEQYF.